The 4 T cell receptor beta chains below were found in one sample sequenced in a study of T cell responses to AZD1222 COVID-19 vaccine. Generated by immunoSEQ multiplex PCR, the TCRdb table keeps only in-frame clones and is missing some. Of 52,000 or so clones in the sample, more than 70% are singletons; the top ten hold about 21%. The sequencing here drew on peripheral blood, taken on day 0 of MenACWY control vaccination. Source of these receptors: an adult in good health.

This clone is medium-sized. The chain recombines TRBV14 with TRBJ2-7; 7 bases are shared with TRBD1. CDR3 size: 16 residues. Trimming took 2 bases from V and 2 from J; bases not matched to a gene: 9. Germline-derived CDR1 and CDR2 are SGHDN and FVKESK. The CDR3 DNA sequence: TGTGCCAGCAGCCAAAGTACGACAGGGATTACCTACGAGCAGTACTTC. Amino acid sequence: CASSQSTTGITYEQYF.

The V call is TRBV7-9, the J call TRBJ2-3; D not resolved. Trimming cost V 4 bases and J 0 bases, with 11 bases left between them. Germline assignment: CDR1 SEHNR and CDR2 FQNEAQ (reference sequence). The CDR3 extends over 15 amino acids. Written as DNA, the CDR3 is TGTGCCAGCAGCTACACGGAGTTTAGCACAGATACGCAGTATTTT. The encoded protein is CASSYTEFSTDTQYF.

This clone was counted a few times. The gene calls are TRBV28 and TRBJ1-5, with a tentative D call TRBD1 (6 bases). The CDR3 consists of 15 residues. The V gene lost 3 bases and the J gene lost 1 base, with 10 bases spanning the gap. Germline V lookup: CDR1 MDHEN, CDR2 SYDVKM. This CDR3 reads CASSLMGASNQPQHF. CDR3 nucleotides: TGTGCCAGCAGTTTGATGGGGGCCAGCAATCAGCCCCAGCATTTT.

The CDR3 DNA reads TGTGCCAGCAGCCGGGACAGTGAAAAACTGTTTTTT. Amino acid sequence: CASSRDSEKLFF. V gene TRBV7-9 combines with J gene TRBJ1-4, with 7 bases identical to TRBD1. This CDR3 region has 12 residues. Germline CDR1 and CDR2: SEHNR and FQNEAQ (reference sequence). V lost 5 bases to trimming and J lost 7 bases; unmatched junction nucleotides: 1.